This T cell receptor beta chain originates from a study of shared clonotypes between healthy human individuals (dated by TCRdb to 2018 to 2021). Turning to the overall study: The cohort included three men and a couple of women between 18 and 49 years of age. For each donor, three plates each were used for CD4 naive and CD4 memory, two plates were used for CD8 naive, and one plate was used for CD8 memory. The study deeply sequenced blood TCR repertoires of five healthy adults to estimate repertoire size and the extent of clonotype sharing between individuals. To increase sequencing depth and limit assay-specific biases, TCR repertoire library preparation and sequencing were carried out by different laboratories using diverse techniques. Leukapheresis yielded between about 0.85 and 10 billion PBMCs per donor.

The donors were healthy, HIV-negative adults with no recently reported acute infections or vaccinations. Every donor was a Caucasian adult residing in Nashville, Tennessee, USA. CD4+ T cells were enriched by magnetic negative selection, after which naive cells were positively selected on CD45RA and the negative fraction was taken as the memory subset. Blood was collected by leukapheresis, and PBMCs were isolated by Ficoll-Histopaque density gradient centrifugation and then cryopreserved in liquid nitrogen vapor phase. Analytical flow cytometry was used to check the purity and quantity of each magnetically sorted T cell population. Each sorted fraction had its genomic DNA isolated and then quantified by UV absorbance on a Nanodrop 2000c. Using the deep immunoSEQ assay, TCR CDR3 regions were amplified from genomic DNA by multiplex PCR. Extracted genomic DNA from each cell subset was spread evenly across all wells of several immunoSEQ 96-well plates, with each plate serving as a replicate. For sorted subsets, approximately 210 ng of genomic DNA, equivalent to some 33,000 T cell genomes, went into each replicate PCR. The purified libraries were quantified using a Qubit 3.0 fluorometer, sized with a Bioanalyzer 2100, and then quantified again using the KAPA Library Quantification kit. Every immunoSEQ 96-well plate was sequenced on a dedicated single-read 150-cycle Illumina NextSeq 550 flow cell. Under the source paper's analysis protocol: Because only junctional sequences without quality scores were contained in the immunoSEQ output, filtering matching that applied to full-length reads could not be performed. To assign V/J genes and CDR3, sequences were annotated against IMGT germline references using PyIR, a Python wrapper for IgBLAST v1.9. Reads with weak V/J assignments (E-value above 1e-6), missing CDR3, stop codons, out-of-frame junctions, or ambiguous translated residues were removed. V3J clonotypes were defined as sequences sharing the same inferred V gene, J gene, and CDR3 amino acid sequence. Percentage overlap between repertoires was calculated by dividing the number of shared unique clonotypes by the size of the smaller repertoire. Repertoire richness was assessed with RTK rarefaction, the Chao1 estimator, and Recon v2.1 estimates of unobserved clonotypes. Generation probabilities were computed with OLGA for all TCRbeta clonotypes obtained by the gDNA method from several donors. In TCRdb, the immuneACCESS table is reduced to in-frame sequences with V and J assigned. These tables do not hold every clone; where another copy was compared, an unresolved V gene accounts for under half, and the others remain unexplained. V, J and clone size derive from that table, while D and trimming were established from the DNA sequence. The sample profile shows some 2 million clones; 85% to 95% of them were found once. Under 0.15% of the sample is taken by the ten largest.

On this clone: This clone's antigen is unknown. No base qualities exist here, and no much larger clone lies one base off it.

Summary of the overall study and its limitations: Naive subsets generally had larger estimated clonotype richness than memory subsets. Because the study included only a small number of donors, the genetic and exposure-history diversity represented was limited. Only blood was sampled, and tissue TCR repertoires likely differ from those in blood. Clonotypes shared by all four sorted-subset donors showed higher generation probabilities than non-shared clonotypes. Pairwise subsampling led to the expectation that sequencing depth would affect the degree of clonotype sharing among donors. Rarefaction of sorted-subset datasets indicated incomplete sequencing despite the large sequencing depth. Sharing across a few donors was observed for approximately 4.6% of naive CD4, under 4% of naive CD8, about 2.3% of memory CD4, and over 0.3% of memory CD8 clonotypes.

Including cysteine and phenylalanine, the CDR3 has 15 amino acids. The read is trimmed to its CDR3 DNA, 45 bases read in frame from base 1. Trimming takes 3 bases from V and 0 bases from J, and the germline ends sit 12 bases apart. CDR1 and CDR2 are drawn from the germline V gene: ENHRY, SYGVKD. The sample taken for sequencing was naive CD4+ T cells sorted from blood. The cell subset or site label here, explained by the study, means: CD45RA+ positively selected. The receptor was isolated from a man between 18 and 29 years old in good health. The rearranged segments are TRBV10-3 and TRBJ2-7, with a tentative D gene TRBD2 over 6 matching bases. The sequence in DNA is TGTGCCATCAGTGACACCCAGGGACTCTCCTACGAGCAGTACTTC. It codes for CAISDTQGLSYEQYF.